These T cell receptor beta chains were read from a single sample in a study of cytomegalovirus exposure and HLA in healthy donors. Repertoires were generated with immunoSEQ multiplex PCR, while TCRdb's copy carries only in-frame clones and drops some. This sample yields 150,000 to 200,000 clones, of which 70% to 85% are seen a single time; approximately 1.5% belongs to the top ten. What was sequenced was PBMCs. Receptors were obtained from a woman in her twenties or thirties in good health and CMV-seropositive. CDR3s include the opening cysteine and the closing phenylalanine or tryptophan. Each record gives: D gene, CDR3 length, V gene, clone size, J gene, CDR3 DNA, CDR3 protein. A D gene is named only where the DNA matches it firmly. Where a row states a size, it is once, few, many or the class of an expanded clone; other rows omit it.

>TRBD2|13|TRBV29-1|-|TRBJ2-3
TGCAGCGTTGTTGGGGGGGGCACAGATACGCAGTATTTT
CSVVGGGTDTQYF
>-|15|TRBV15|once|TRBJ1-3
TGTGCCACCAGCAGATTGCACAGCTCTGGAAACACCATATATTTT
CATSRLHSSGNTIYF
>TRBD2|16|TRBV4-3|-|TRBJ2-1
TGCGCCAGCAGAGGTAGACGGGAGGGCCCCTACAATGAGCAGTTCTTC
CASRGRREGPYNEQFF
>-|12|TRBV29-1|-|TRBJ1-2
TGCAGCGTTGACTCTTCTAACTATGGCTACACCTTC
CSVDSSNYGYTF
>TRBD1|14|TRBV5-1|-|TRBJ2-7
TGCGCCAGCAGCGGGGACAGGGTTTTCTACGAGCAGTACTTC
CASSGDRVFYEQYF
>TRBD1|16|TRBV5-1|-|TRBJ2-4
TGCGCCAGCAGCTTGGCGGGACAGGGGGGTCAAAACATTCAGTACTTC
CASSLAGQGGQNIQYF
>TRBD1|15|TRBV5-5|-|TRBJ1-3
TGTGCCAGCAGCTCCGGGACAGTCTCTGGAAACACCATATATTTT
CASSSGTVSGNTIYF
>TRBD1|13|TRBV27|-|TRBJ2-7
TGTGCCAGCAGTTCCAACAGGGGTGGCGAGCAGTACTTC
CASSSNRGGEQYF
>-|15|TRBV21-1|-|TRBJ2-3
TGTGCCAGCAGCAAGGGACTAGCGGGCACAGATACGCAGTATTTT
CASSKGLAGTDTQYF
>TRBD1|13|TRBV5-1|-|TRBJ2-7
TGCGCCAGCGGGGGACAGGGCTCCTACGAGCAGTACTTC
CASGGQGSYEQYF
>TRBD2|14|TRBV27|-|TRBJ2-7
TGTGCCAGCCTTCCACGGGGGGGACGGAACGAGCAGTACTTC
CASLPRGGRNEQYF
>-|13|TRBV6-7|-|TRBJ2-7
TGTGCCAGCAGTTACGTGGACAGCTACGAGCAGTACTTC
CASSYVDSYEQYF